The present T cell receptor (beta chain) was sequenced within a study of T-cell memory formation after mild COVID-19. TCRdb independently ran MiXCR on the 5' RACE reads; one entry per CDR3 protein. Of roughly 280,000 distinct CDR3 sequences listed, under 8.5% are singletons. This clonotype has a count of ten or more. Its antigen remains unknown. Overall study findings and caveats: Cross-reactive memory apparently joined, as some responding clones appeared in pre-infection memory.

V was trimmed by 0 bases and J by 5 bases, leaving 13 bases between them. Germline CDR1 is LGHNA and CDR2 is YSLEER. The CDR3 covers 15 residues. The sequenced sample consisted of PBMCs or a T cell subset sorted from them (not recorded which). The V and J genes are TRBV4-3 and TRBJ2-5; D ambiguous. The clonotype originates from a man aged 18 to 29 who had mild COVID-19 (a few samples of this study predate the infection). Cell type and time point are not known. Here the CDR3 DNA reads TGCGCCAGCAGCCAAGATTTCTTCGGCGTGGAGACCCAGTACTTC. Translated, it gives CASSQDFFGVETQYF.